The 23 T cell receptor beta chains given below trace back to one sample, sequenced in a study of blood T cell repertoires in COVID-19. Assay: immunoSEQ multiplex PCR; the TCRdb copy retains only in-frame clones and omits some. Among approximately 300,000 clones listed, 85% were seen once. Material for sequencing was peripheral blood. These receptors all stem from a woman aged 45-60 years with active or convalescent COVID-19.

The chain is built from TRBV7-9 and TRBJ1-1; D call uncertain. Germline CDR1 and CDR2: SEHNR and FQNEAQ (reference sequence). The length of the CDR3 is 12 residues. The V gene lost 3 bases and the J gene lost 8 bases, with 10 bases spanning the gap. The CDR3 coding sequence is TGTGCCAGCAGCTTTAGTTTAAGAGAAGCTTTCTTT. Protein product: CASSFSLREAFF. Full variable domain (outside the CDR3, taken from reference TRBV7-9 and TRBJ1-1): DTGVSQNPRHKITKRGQNVTFRCDPISEHNRLYWYRQTLGQGPEFLTYFQNEAQLEKSRLLSDRFSAERPKGSFSTLEIQRTEQGDSAMYLCASSFSLREAFFGQGTRLTVV.

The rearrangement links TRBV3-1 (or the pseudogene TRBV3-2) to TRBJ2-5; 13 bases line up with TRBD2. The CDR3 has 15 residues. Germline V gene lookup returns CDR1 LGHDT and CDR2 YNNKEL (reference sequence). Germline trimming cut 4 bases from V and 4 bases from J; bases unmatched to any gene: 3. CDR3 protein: CASSRLAGGGETQYF. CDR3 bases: TGTGCCAGCAGCCGACTAGCGGGAGGAGGAGAGACCCAGTACTTC.

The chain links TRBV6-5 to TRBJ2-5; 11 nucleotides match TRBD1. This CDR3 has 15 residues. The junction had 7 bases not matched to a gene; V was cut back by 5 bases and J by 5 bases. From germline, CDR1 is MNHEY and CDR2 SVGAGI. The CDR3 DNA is TGTGCCAGCAGTATAGGACAGGGGGCAGATGAGACCCAGTACTTC. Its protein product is CASSIGQGADETQYF.

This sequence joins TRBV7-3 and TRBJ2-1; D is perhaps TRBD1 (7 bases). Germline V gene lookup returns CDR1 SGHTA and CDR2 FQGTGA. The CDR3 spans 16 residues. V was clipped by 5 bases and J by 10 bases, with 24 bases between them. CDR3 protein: CASSRRQGGGIVEQFF. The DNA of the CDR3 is TGTGCCAGCAGCCGCAGGCAGGGGGGCGGGATTGTAGAGCAGTTCTTC.

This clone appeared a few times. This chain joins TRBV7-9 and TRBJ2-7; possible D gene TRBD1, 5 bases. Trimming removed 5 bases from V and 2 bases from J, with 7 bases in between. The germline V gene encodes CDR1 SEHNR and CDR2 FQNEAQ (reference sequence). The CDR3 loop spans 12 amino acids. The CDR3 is CASSMTAYEQYF. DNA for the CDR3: TGTGCCAGCAGCATGACAGCCTACGAGCAGTACTTC. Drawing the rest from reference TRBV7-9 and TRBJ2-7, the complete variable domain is DTGVSQNPRHKITKRGQNVTFRCDPISEHNRLYWYRQTLGQGPEFLTYFQNEAQLEKSRLLSDRFSAERPKGSFSTLEIQRTEQGDSAMYLCASSMTAYEQYFGPGTRLTVT.

The CDR3 loop reads CASSPEGDRRMNTEAFF. The CDR3 DNA follows: TGTGCCAGCAGCCCCGAGGGGGACCGTCGGATGAACACTGAAGCTTTCTTT. The gene calls are TRBV5-4 and TRBJ1-1; D might be TRBD1 (6 bases). With 4 bases removed from V and 0 bases from J, the gap between germline ends came to 19 bases. The CDR3 is 17 amino acids. Germline V lookup: CDR1 SGHNT, CDR2 YYREEE (reference sequence).

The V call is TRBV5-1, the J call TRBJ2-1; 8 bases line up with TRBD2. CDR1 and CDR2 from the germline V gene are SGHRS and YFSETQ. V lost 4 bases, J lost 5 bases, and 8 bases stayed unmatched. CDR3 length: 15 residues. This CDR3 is CASSTGLAGNNEQFF. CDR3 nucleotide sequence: TGCGCCAGCAGCACGGGGCTAGCGGGCAACAATGAGCAGTTCTTC.

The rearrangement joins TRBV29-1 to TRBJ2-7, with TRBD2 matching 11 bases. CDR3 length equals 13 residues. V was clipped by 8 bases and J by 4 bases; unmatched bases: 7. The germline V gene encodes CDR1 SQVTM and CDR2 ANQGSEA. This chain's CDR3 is CSFRLAGMYEQYF. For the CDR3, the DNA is TGCAGCTTTCGACTAGCGGGAATGTACGAGCAGTACTTC.

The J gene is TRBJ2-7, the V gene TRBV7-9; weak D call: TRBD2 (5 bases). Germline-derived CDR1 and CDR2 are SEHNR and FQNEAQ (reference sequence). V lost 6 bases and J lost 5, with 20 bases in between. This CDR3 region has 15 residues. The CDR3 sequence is CASRPLQDFDDEQYF. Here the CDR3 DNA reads TGTGCCAGCAGGCCCCTCCAGGACTTCGACGACGAGCAGTACTTC.

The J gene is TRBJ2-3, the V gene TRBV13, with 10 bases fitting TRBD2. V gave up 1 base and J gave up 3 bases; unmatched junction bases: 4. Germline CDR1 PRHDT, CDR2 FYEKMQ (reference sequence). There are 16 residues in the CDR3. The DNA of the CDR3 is TGTGCCAGCAGCTTAGCTAGCGGGAGAGAGACAGATACGCAGTATTTT. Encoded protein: CASSLASGRETDTQYF.

CDR3 region: CASSLSGGPRETQYF. The CDR3 nucleotides are TGTGCCAGCAGCTTATCGGGGGGACCGCGAGAGACCCAGTACTTC. The J gene is TRBJ2-5, the V gene TRBV5-6; TRBD2 aligns across 7 bases. Unmatched junction bases numbered 8, after V lost 2 bases and J lost 4 bases. This CDR3 contains 15 residues. Germline V gene data show CDR1 as SGHDT and CDR2 as YYEEEE. Complete variable domain (other parts from reference TRBV5-6 and TRBJ2-5): DAGVTQSPTHLIKTRGQQVTLRCSPKSGHDTVSWYQQALGQGPQFIFQYYEEEERQRGNFPDRFSGHQFPNYSSELNVNALLLGDSALYLCASSLSGGPRETQYFGPGTRLLVL.

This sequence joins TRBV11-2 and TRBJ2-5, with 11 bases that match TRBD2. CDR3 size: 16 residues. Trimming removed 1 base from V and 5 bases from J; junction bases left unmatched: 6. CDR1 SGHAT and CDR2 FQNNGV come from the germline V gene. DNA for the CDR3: TGTGCCAGCAGCTTAGTAGCGGGAGGGTTGGTTGAGACCCAGTACTTC. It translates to CASSLVAGGLVETQYF.

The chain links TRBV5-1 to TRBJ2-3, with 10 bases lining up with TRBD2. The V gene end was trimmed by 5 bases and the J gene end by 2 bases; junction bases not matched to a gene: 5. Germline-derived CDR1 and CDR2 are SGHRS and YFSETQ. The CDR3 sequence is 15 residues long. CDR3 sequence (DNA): TGCGCCAGCAGTTCGAGCGGGGGGGACACAGATACGCAGTATTTT. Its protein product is CASSSSGGDTDTQYF.

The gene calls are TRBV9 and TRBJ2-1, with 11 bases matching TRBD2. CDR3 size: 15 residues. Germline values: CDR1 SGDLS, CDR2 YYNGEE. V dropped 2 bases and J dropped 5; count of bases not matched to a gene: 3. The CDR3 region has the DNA TGTGCCAGCAGCGTGAGGGGACTAGCGGACAATGAGCAGTTCTTC. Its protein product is CASSVRGLADNEQFF.

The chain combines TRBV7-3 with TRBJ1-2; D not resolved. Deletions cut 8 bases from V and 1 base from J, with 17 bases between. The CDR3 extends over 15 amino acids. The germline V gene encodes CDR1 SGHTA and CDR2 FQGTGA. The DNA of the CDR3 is TGTGCCAGCGGGAGGCACGCAAAAGTTAACTATGGCTACACCTTC. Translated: CASGRHAKVNYGYTF.

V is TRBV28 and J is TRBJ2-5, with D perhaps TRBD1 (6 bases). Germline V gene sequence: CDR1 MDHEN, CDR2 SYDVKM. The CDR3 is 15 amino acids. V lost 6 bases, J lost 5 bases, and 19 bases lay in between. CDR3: CASSSPRQGRETQYF. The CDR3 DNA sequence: TGTGCCAGCAGCTCCCCCCGGCAGGGGCGGGAGACCCAGTACTTC.

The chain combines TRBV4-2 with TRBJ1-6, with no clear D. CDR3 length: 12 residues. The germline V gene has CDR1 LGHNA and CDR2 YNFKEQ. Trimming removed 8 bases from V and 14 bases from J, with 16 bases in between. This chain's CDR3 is CASGEREFALHF. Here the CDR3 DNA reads TGTGCCAGCGGTGAGAGGGAGTTTGCCCTCCACTTT.

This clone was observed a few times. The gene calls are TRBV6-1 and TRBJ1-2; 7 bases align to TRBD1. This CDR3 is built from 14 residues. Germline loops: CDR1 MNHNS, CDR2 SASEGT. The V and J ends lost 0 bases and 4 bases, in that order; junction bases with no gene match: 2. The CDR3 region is CASSEAGTAYGYTF. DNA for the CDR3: TGTGCCAGCAGTGAAGCTGGGACAGCCTATGGCTACACCTTC.

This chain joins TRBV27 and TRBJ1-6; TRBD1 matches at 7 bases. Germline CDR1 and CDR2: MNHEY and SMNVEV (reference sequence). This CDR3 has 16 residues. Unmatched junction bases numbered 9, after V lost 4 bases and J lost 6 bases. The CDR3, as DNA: TGTGCCAGCAGTTGGGCCAGGGACAGACTTAATTCACCCCTCCACTTT. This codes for CASSWARDRLNSPLHF.

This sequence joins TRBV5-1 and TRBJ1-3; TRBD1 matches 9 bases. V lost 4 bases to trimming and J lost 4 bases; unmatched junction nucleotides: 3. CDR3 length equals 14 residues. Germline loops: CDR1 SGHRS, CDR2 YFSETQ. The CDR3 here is CASSRDRAGNTIYF. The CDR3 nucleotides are TGCGCCAGCAGCCGGGACAGGGCCGGAAACACCATATATTTT.

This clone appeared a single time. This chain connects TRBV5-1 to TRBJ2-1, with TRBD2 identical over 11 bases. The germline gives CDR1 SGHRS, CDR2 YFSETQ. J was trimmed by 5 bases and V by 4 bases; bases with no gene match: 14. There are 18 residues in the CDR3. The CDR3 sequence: CASSRTSGSAFGNNEQFF. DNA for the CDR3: TGCGCCAGCAGCCGAACTAGCGGGAGCGCGTTCGGCAACAATGAGCAGTTCTTC.

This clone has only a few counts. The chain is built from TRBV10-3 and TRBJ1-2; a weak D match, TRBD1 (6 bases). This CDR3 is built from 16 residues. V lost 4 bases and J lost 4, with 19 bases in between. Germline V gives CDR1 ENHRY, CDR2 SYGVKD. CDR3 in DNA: TGTGCCATCAGTGCCAGTGAGCCCAAAGGGGGCTATGGCTACACCTTC. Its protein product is CAISASEPKGGYGYTF.

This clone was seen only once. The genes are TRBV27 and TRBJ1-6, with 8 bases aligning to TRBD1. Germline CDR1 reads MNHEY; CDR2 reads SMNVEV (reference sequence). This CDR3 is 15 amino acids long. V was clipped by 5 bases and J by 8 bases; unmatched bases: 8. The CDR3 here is CASSLRGTGDSPLHF. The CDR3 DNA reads TGTGCCAGCAGTCTAAGGGGGACAGGTGATTCACCCCTCCACTTT.